Listed below are T cell receptor beta chains from one sample, sequenced in a study of blood T cell repertoires in COVID-19. The assay was immunoSEQ multiplex PCR, and TCRdb's table has in-frame clones only and misses some. Of tens of thousands of clones in the sample, roughly nine tenths were seen once. The sequencing sample was made of peripheral blood. These receptors came from a man between 50 and 59 years old with acute or convalescent COVID-19. The CDR3 runs from the conserved cysteine through the conserved F or W. A D gene is named only where the DNA matches it firmly. Clone size appears in some rows only: once, few, many, or a class for an expanded clone.

D	V	size	J	CDR3	DNA
TRBD1	TRBV19	once	TRBJ2-5	CASSNLRGETQYF	TGTGCCAGTAGTAACCTCAGGGGGGAGACCCAGTACTTC
TRBD2	TRBV6-5	-	TRBJ2-5	CASSYGTSGVETQYF	TGTGCCAGCAGTTACGGGACTAGCGGGGTGGAGACCCAGTACTTC
TRBD1	TRBV5-1	-	TRBJ1-2	CASSPGTGLSSDYGYTF	TGCGCCAGCAGCCCCGGGACAGGGCTATCGTCCGATTATGGCTACACCTTC
-	TRBV15	-	TRBJ1-5	CATSRDQNQPQHF	TGTGCCACCAGCAGAGATCAAAATCAGCCCCAGCATTTT
TRBD1	TRBV7-2	-	TRBJ1-6	CASSQGAPLHF	TGTGCCAGCAGCCAGGGGGCTCCCCTCCACTTT
-	TRBV10-2	-	TRBJ1-4	CASSETQGAREKLFF	TGCGCCAGCAGTGAGACACAGGGTGCTAGGGAAAAACTGTTTTTT
TRBD1	TRBV28	-	TRBJ1-5	CASSARGEAQPQHF	TGTGCCAGCAGTGCCAGGGGGGAAGCTCAGCCCCAGCATTTT
TRBD1	TRBV29-1	-	TRBJ2-3	CSVDGTGAYTDTQYF	TGCAGCGTTGATGGGACAGGGGCCTACACAGATACGCAGTATTTT
-	TRBV24-1	-	TRBJ1-3	CATRPIPGYSYGNTIYF	TGTGCCACCAGGCCGATACCGGGTTACTCTTATGGAAACACCATATATTTT
TRBD1	TRBV6-2/TRBV6-3	-	TRBJ1-4	CASSAGGAANEKLFF	TGTGCCAGCAGCGCAGGGGGCGCGGCTAATGAAAAACTGTTTTTT
TRBD1	TRBV12-5	-	TRBJ1-1	CASGFDGTGNTEAFF	TGTGCTAGTGGTTTTGATGGGACAGGGAACACTGAAGCTTTCTTT
-	TRBV5-8	-	TRBJ1-2	CASSFAGNYGYTF	TGTGCCAGCAGCTTCGCAGGGAACTATGGCTACACCTTC
-	TRBV11-2	few	TRBJ2-2	CASSLRGAFGELFF	TGTGCCAGCAGCTTACGTGGGGCCTTCGGGGAGCTGTTTTTT
TRBD2	TRBV11-2	once	TRBJ2-6	CASIPGGSGANVLTF	TGTGCCAGCATCCCGGGAGGGTCTGGGGCCAACGTCCTGACTTTC
TRBD1	TRBV30	-	TRBJ1-5	CAWTTDRGQPQHF	TGTGCCTGGACGACGGACAGGGGTCAGCCCCAGCATTTT
TRBD1	TRBV7-8	-	TRBJ2-2	CASSINRGRTGELFF	TGTGCCAGCAGCATAAACAGGGGGCGGACCGGGGAGCTGTTTTTT
-	TRBV11-3	-	TRBJ2-3	CASSPPLDSDTQYF	TGTGCCAGCAGCCCCCCACTCGACTCAGATACGCAGTATTTT
-	TRBV10-1	once	TRBJ1-6	CASSGNSQSPLHF	TGCGCCAGCAGTGGGAACAGTCAGTCACCCCTCCACTTT
-	TRBV18	-	TRBJ1-6	CASSQGNSPLHF	TGTGCCAGCTCACAGGGGAATTCACCCCTCCACTTT
TRBD1	TRBV10-3	few	TRBJ2-5	CAISTTGTGETQYF	TGTGCCATCAGTACGACAGGGACCGGGGAGACCCAGTACTTC
TRBD1	TRBV11-2	-	TRBJ2-1	CASSHPLQGDYNEQFF	TGTGCCAGCAGCCACCCCTTACAGGGGGACTACAATGAGCAGTTCTTC
TRBD1	TRBV5-1	few	TRBJ2-2	CASSLGGTANTGELFF	TGCGCCAGCAGCTTGGGAGGGACAGCGAACACCGGGGAGCTGTTTTTT
-	TRBV24-1	-	TRBJ1-2	CATSDSRQPDIYGYTF	TGTGCCACCAGTGATTCACGACAGCCTGACATCTATGGCTACACCTTC
-	TRBV9	-	TRBJ2-1	CASSVGSLNEQFF	TGTGCCAGCAGCGTAGGGAGTTTGAATGAGCAGTTCTTC
-	TRBV12-3/TRBV12-4	-	TRBJ1-4	CASSLSSSQKLFF	TGTGCCAGCAGTTTAAGTAGCAGTCAAAAACTGTTTTTT
-	TRBV28	-	TRBJ1-1	CASRADGTNTEAFF	TGTGCCAGCAGGGCGGACGGGACTAACACTGAAGCTTTCTTT
-	TRBV5-1	-	TRBJ1-4	CASSFGGMNEKLFF	TGCGCCAGCAGCTTCGGAGGGATGAATGAAAAACTGTTTTTT
-	TRBV6-6	-	TRBJ1-1	CASSYSLRGMNTEAFF	TGTGCCAGCAGTTACTCGCTACGGGGGATGAACACTGAAGCTTTCTTT
-	TRBV6-5	-	TRBJ1-2	CASSLRGEYGYTF	TGTGCCAGCAGTCTCAGGGGCGAATATGGCTACACCTTC
-	TRBV6-6	-	TRBJ1-6	CASNRDYNSPLHF	TGTGCCAGCAACAGGGACTATAATTCACCCCTCCACTTT
TRBD2	TRBV24-1	-	TRBJ2-3	CATSVGAGGTDTQYF	TGTGCCACCAGTGTAGGAGCGGGGGGCACAGATACGCAGTATTTT
-	TRBV18	-	TRBJ1-1	CASSSDRKNTEAFF	TGTGCCAGCTCATCTGACAGGAAGAACACTGAAGCTTTCTTT
TRBD1	TRBV2	-	TRBJ2-3	CASKTGGSTDTQYF	TGTGCCAGCAAGACAGGGGGAAGCACAGATACGCAGTATTTT
-	TRBV28	-	TRBJ2-1	CASRAAVSLNEQFF	TGTGCCAGCAGGGCGGCGGTGTCTCTCAATGAGCAGTTCTTC
-	TRBV6-6	-	TRBJ1-6	CASSTKTVSYNSPLHF	TGTGCCAGCAGTACTAAGACAGTCTCCTATAATTCACCCCTCCACTTT
-	TRBV7-2	-	TRBJ1-2	CASSLAHSLNYGYTF	TGTGCCAGCAGCTTAGCCCACAGCTTGAACTATGGCTACACCTTC
-	TRBV6-6	-	TRBJ1-1	CASSYSGGPNEGAFF	TGTGCCAGCAGTTACTCGGGGGGTCCCAACGAGGGGGCTTTCTTT
-	TRBV18	-	TRBJ1-1	CASSPGGGIGTEAFF	TGTGCCAGCTCACCCGGAGGAGGTATTGGGACTGAAGCTTTCTTT
TRBD1	TRBV28	-	TRBJ2-7	CASRAGTGGNEQYF	TGTGCCAGCAGGGCCGGGACAGGGGGCAACGAGCAGTACTTC
-	TRBV4-1	-	TRBJ2-3	CASSQLTDTQYF	TGCGCCAGCAGCCAACTCACAGATACGCAGTATTTT
TRBD1	TRBV5-4	-	TRBJ1-2	CASSKGQGFGYGYTF	TGTGCCAGCAGCAAAGGACAGGGCTTCGGCTATGGCTACACCTTC
TRBD1	TRBV6-6	-	TRBJ1-5	CASSYAGTGPAAQHF	TGTGCCAGCAGTTACGCCGGGACAGGACCTGCGGCCCAGCATTTT
TRBD1	TRBV7-2	-	TRBJ2-5	CASSSRGQGQETQYF	TGTGCCAGCAGCTCCAGGGGACAGGGGCAAGAGACCCAGTACTTC
-	TRBV30	-	TRBJ2-3	CAWNREKDTQYF	TGTGCCTGGAATCGGGAGAAAGATACGCAGTATTTT
TRBD1	TRBV27	-	TRBJ2-7	CASSALDRFSYEQYF	TGTGCCAGCAGTGCCCTGGACAGGTTTTCCTACGAGCAGTACTTC
TRBD1	TRBV11-2	-	TRBJ1-1	CASSPVGTGRTEAFF	TGTGCCAGCAGCCCCGTCGGGACAGGGAGAACTGAAGCTTTCTTT
-	TRBV7-2	-	TRBJ2-2	CASRGGRNTGELFF	TGTGCCAGCAGAGGAGGCAGGAACACCGGGGAGCTGTTTTTT